The clone carrying this T cell receptor (beta chain) was seen only once. Per the germline V gene, CDR1 is SGDLS and CDR2 is YYNGEE. The CDR3 contains 14 residues. Deletions cut 4 bases from V and 4 bases from J, with 13 bases between. Participants reported their clinical history, and cohort assignment relied on those reports. These data are taken from a study of blood T cell repertoires in COVID-19. Profiled with immunoSEQ multiplex PCR; TCRdb holds only in-frame clones, not every one. The sample includes around 230,000 clones, approximately 84% of them seen just once. Sequences were obtained from PBMCs or T cells enriched from blood (not recorded which). The sequence came from a middle-aged man who had recovered from COVID-19. This rearrangement joins TRBV9 to TRBJ2-3, with D possibly being TRBD1 (6 bases). The CDR3 DNA follows: TGTGCCAGCAGCCCCCGACGGACAGCAGATACGCAGTATTTT. Translation: CASSPRRTADTQYF.